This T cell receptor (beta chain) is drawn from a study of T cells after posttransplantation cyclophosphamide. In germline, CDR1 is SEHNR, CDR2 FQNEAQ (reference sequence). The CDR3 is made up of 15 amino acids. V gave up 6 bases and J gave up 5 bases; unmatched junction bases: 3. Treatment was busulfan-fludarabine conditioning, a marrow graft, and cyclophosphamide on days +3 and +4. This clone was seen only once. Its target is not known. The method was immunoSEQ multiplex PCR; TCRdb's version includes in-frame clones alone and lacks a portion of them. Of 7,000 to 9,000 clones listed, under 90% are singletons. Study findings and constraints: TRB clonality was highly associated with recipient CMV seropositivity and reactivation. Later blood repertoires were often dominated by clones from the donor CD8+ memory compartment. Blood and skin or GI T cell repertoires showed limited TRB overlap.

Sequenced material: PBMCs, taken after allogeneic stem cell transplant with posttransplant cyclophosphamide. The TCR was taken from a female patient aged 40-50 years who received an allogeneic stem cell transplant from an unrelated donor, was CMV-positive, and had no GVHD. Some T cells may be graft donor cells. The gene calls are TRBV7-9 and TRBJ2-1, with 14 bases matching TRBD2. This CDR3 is CASSRLAGGNNEQFF. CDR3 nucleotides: TGTGCCAGCAGTCGACTAGCGGGGGGGAACAATGAGCAGTTCTTC.